A single sample gave rise to the 18 T cell receptor beta chains below, sequenced in a study of T-cell memory formation after mild COVID-19. MiXCR was run by TCRdb on the 5' RACE reads, yielding one entry per CDR3 protein. The sample records approximately 250,000 distinct CDR3 sequences, 15% being singletons. The specimen was PBMCs or a T cell subset sorted from them (not recorded which). The receptors derive from an adult woman who had mild COVID-19 (a few samples of this study predate the infection). Cell type and time point are not known.

This clonotype was counted a few times. This sequence joins TRBV3-1 and TRBJ1-2; no firm D call. V lost 1 base and J lost 2, with 8 bases in between. The CDR3 covers 14 residues. Germline CDR1 LGHDT, CDR2 YNNKEL (reference sequence). The CDR3: CASSQVSGNYGYTF. CDR3 sequence (DNA): TGTGCCAGCAGCCAAGTATCCGGGAACTATGGCTACACCTTC. The whole variable domain, filled in from reference TRBV3-1 and TRBJ1-2, reads DTAVSQTPKYLVTQMGNDKSIKCEQNLGHDTMYWYKQDSKKFLKIMFSYNNKELIINETVPNRFSPKSPDKAHLNLHINSLELGDSAVYFCASSQVSGNYGYTFGSGTRLTVV.

In this sample, this clonotype turned up a few times. This chain connects TRBV29-1 to TRBJ2-3, with D perhaps TRBD1 or TRBD2 (5 bases each). Between the trimmed V and J ends, which lost 3 bases and 0 bases, there was a span of 13 bases. CDR3 length: 15 residues. Germline CDR1 SQVTM, CDR2 ANQGSEA. This CDR3 is CSVENTGLSTDTQYF. DNA for the CDR3: TGCAGCGTTGAGAATACGGGGCTGAGCACAGATACGCAGTATTTT.

This chain links TRBV3-1 with TRBJ2-1; 8 positions agree with TRBD2. The CDR3 covers 18 residues. The germline gives CDR1 LGHDT, CDR2 YNNKEL (reference sequence). The V and J ends lost 4 bases and 4 bases, in that order; junction bases with no gene match: 15. The CDR3 DNA is TGTGCCAGCAGCCGACCACTCCCTGGGGCGGGAGGTTACAATGAGCAGTTCTTC. Translated, it gives CASSRPLPGAGGYNEQFF.

The table lists this clonotype with a few counts. The chain couples TRBV2 to TRBJ2-5; D remains ambiguous. The CDR3 has 11 residues. V was trimmed by 6 bases and J by 3 bases, leaving 5 bases between them. Germline lookup yields CDR1 SNHLY and CDR2 FYNNEI. The CDR3 coding sequence is TGTGCCAGCAGGACCAAAGAGACCCAGTACTTC. Its protein product is CASRTKETQYF.

This clonotype was seen many times. Here the CDR3 DNA reads TGCAGCGCCGGGACAGGGGTAGGTCAGCCCCAGCATTTT. It yields the protein CSAGTGVGQPQHF. The J gene is TRBJ1-5, the V gene TRBV20-1, with 10 bases that match TRBD1. Germline CDR1 reads DFQATT; CDR2 reads SNEGSKA (reference sequence). The CDR3 has 13 amino acids.

This clonotype was found a few times. This chain links TRBV7-9 with TRBJ2-3; 10 bases line up with TRBD2. The germline V gene encodes CDR1 SEHNR and CDR2 FQNEAQ (reference sequence). The CDR3 is 16 residues long. J gave up 6 bases and V 6 bases, and 12 bases lay outside the gene matches. CDR3 DNA: TGTGCCAGCAGGTCTAGCGGGAGATTGTATGCCGATACGCAGTATTTT. Protein product: CASRSSGRLYADTQYF.

This clonotype appeared a single time. The chain employs TRBV7-9 and TRBJ2-2, with D hard to call. The germline gives CDR1 SEHNR, CDR2 FQNEAQ (reference sequence). V was shortened by 3 bases and J by 6 bases, with 8 bases between the two germline ends. This CDR3 is 13 amino acids long. The CDR3 DNA reads as TGTGCCAGCAGCTTCAGAAGCCCCGGGGAGCTGTTTTTT. The encoded protein is CASSFRSPGELFF.

This chain uses TRBV6-5 with TRBJ2-3, with D tentatively TRBD2 (5 bases). The length of the CDR3 is 15 residues. Germline lookup yields CDR1 MNHEY and CDR2 SVGAGI. Trimming removed 4 bases at V and 0 bases at J, with 11 bases between. CDR3 sequence (DNA): TGTGCCAGCAGTTCTTTTGGGAGAAGCACAGATACGCAGTATTTT. It codes for CASSSFGRSTDTQYF.

This clonotype was recorded a few times. The V gene is TRBV7-6, the J gene TRBJ2-3; D possibly corresponds to TRBD2 (5 bases). Germline values: CDR1 SGHVS, CDR2 FNYEAQ. The CDR3 extends over 13 amino acids. The ends were cut back, 5 bases at V and 4 bases at J, with 10 bases in the middle. The CDR3 loop reads CASSLRASDTQYF. In DNA, the CDR3 is TGTGCCAGCAGCCTGAGGGCGTCAGATACGCAGTATTTT.

This clonotype was detected a few times. J is TRBJ1-1 and V is TRBV5-1; TRBD1 matches 11 bases. J was trimmed by 4 bases and V by 4 bases; bases with no gene match: 9. CDR1 SGHRS and CDR2 YFSETQ come from the germline V gene. CDR3 length: 16 amino acids. CDR3 residues: CASSHRDRGLGTEAFF. CDR3 nucleotides: TGCGCCAGCAGCCACCGGGACAGGGGGTTGGGCACTGAAGCTTTCTTT.

Worth noting for this clonotype: With a much larger clone just one base away, this may be a read error. The J gene is TRBJ2-1, the V gene TRBV18; a possible D gene is TRBD1 (5 bases). The CDR3 extends over 15 amino acids. The V gene's germline CDR1 is KGHSH and CDR2 LQKENI. DNA for the CDR3: TGTGCCATCTCACCACCTACAGGCCTAAGGCGGGAGCAGTTCTTC. Protein: CAISPPTGLRREQFF.

The chain is built from TRBV6-5 and TRBJ2-1; 9 nucleotides line up with TRBD2. V lost 10 bases, J lost 7 bases, and 11 bases stayed unmatched. The germline V gene encodes CDR1 MNHEY and CDR2 SVGAGI. This CDR3 contains 14 residues. CDR3 DNA sequence: TGTGCCACCCTAGGACTAGCGAGGAATAATGAGCAGTTCTTC. Translated, it gives CATLGLARNNEQFF.

The rearrangement links TRBV7-6 to TRBJ2-3; perhaps TRBD2 as D (6 bases). The CDR3 is 15 amino acids. Germline CDR1 SGHVS, CDR2 FNYEAQ. V lost 5 bases to trimming and J lost 1 base, with 13 bases between them. This CDR3 reads CASSTRLGGTDTQYF. The DNA for the CDR3 is TGTGCCAGCAGCACACGACTAGGTGGCACAGATACGCAGTATTTT.

This chain connects TRBV7-2 to TRBJ1-6, with D possibly matching TRBD1 (5 bases). Germline values: CDR1 SGHTA, CDR2 FQGNSA. This CDR3 has 13 amino acids. V shed 5 bases and J shed 9 bases, with 11 bases lying between them. The CDR3 loop reads CASSRDRLSPLHF. CDR3 sequence (DNA): TGTGCCAGCAGCCGGGACCGGCTTTCACCCCTCCACTTT.

The V gene is TRBV7-6, the J gene TRBJ2-1, with D possibly TRBD2 on 6 matching bases. Trimming removed 0 bases at V and 5 bases at J, with 14 bases between. Germline V gene sequence: CDR1 SGHVS, CDR2 FNYEAQ. The CDR3 has 16 residues. The CDR3 loop is CASSLAGGLANNEQFF. CDR3 coding DNA: TGTGCCAGCAGCTTAGCGGGGGGTTTAGCGAACAATGAGCAGTTCTTC.

This clonotype was seen only a few times. This chain connects TRBV7-3 to TRBJ1-2; 7 bases match TRBD1. Looked up from germline, CDR1 is SGHTA and CDR2 is FQGTGA. The CDR3 totals 13 residues. V was pared by 5 bases and J by 6 bases, with 6 bases of the junction left unmatched. The CDR3 protein is CASSTLQGDGYTF. The CDR3 bases are TGTGCCAGCAGCACTCTCCAGGGGGATGGCTACACCTTC.

The chain has TRBV5-1 and TRBJ2-2; D is uncertain. This CDR3 is built from 14 residues. The ends were cut back, 0 bases at V and 6 bases at J, with 9 bases in the middle. Germline loops: CDR1 SGHRS, CDR2 YFSETQ. CDR3 sequence: CASSLAEGSGELFF. The CDR3 DNA reads as TGCGCCAGCAGCTTGGCCGAAGGGTCCGGGGAGCTGTTTTTT.

The chain has TRBV12-3 or TRBV12-4 and TRBJ1-1; D perhaps matches TRBD1 (6 bases). This CDR3 is built from 15 residues. Deletions cut 2 bases from V and 1 base from J, with 11 bases between. The CDR3 nucleotides read TGTGCCAGCAGTTTACTTAAGACAGGGAACACTGAAGCTTTCTTT. Amino acid sequence: CASSLLKTGNTEAFF.